This is a list of T cell receptor beta chains from one sample in a study of vaccination and CD4 T cells after COVID-19. No antigen has been assigned to these receptors. TCRdb reanalysed the PCR reads using MiXCR and keeps one entry per CDR3 protein. The repertoire has fewer than 25,000 distinct CDR3 sequences, about a third of them found once; the top ten carry around 3%. Here the sequenced sample was CD4+ T cells from blood, cultured in vitro, taken about 7 months after SARS-CoV-2 vaccination. The receptors stem from a human donor who had recovered from COVID-19. CDR3s include the opening cysteine and the closing phenylalanine or tryptophan. A D gene is named only where the DNA matches it firmly. Not all rows give a size; the values are once, few, many and, for expanded clones, a class.

V gene,D gene,clone size,J gene,CDR3 protein,CDR3 DNA
TRBV28,TRBD1,.,TRBJ1-1,CASIDRGQITEAFF,TGTGCCAGCATCGACAGGGGGCAGATCACTGAAGCTTTCTTT
TRBV27,.,few,TRBJ2-5,CASSLHRDSETQYF,TGTGCCAGCAGTTTACACAGGGACTCAGAGACCCAGTACTTC
TRBV6-5,.,.,TRBJ2-1,CASSYSWESEQFF,TGTGCCAGCAGTTACTCGTGGGAAAGTGAGCAGTTCTTC
TRBV19,.,.,TRBJ2-7,CASSPGQGPAHEQYF,TGTGCCAGTAGTCCAGGCCAGGGACCCGCTCACGAGCAGTACTTC
TRBV27,.,.,TRBJ2-7,CASSPDRAYEQYF,TGTGCCAGCAGTCCCGACCGGGCCTACGAGCAGTACTTC
TRBV20-1,.,.,TRBJ2-3,CSARVGSAADTQYF,TGCAGTGCTAGAGTCGGATCGGCAGCCGATACGCAGTATTTT
TRBV10-3,TRBD2,few,TRBJ2-3,CAISFVTSGGTDTQYF,TGTGCCATCAGTTTTGTGACTAGCGGGGGCACAGATACGCAGTATTTT
TRBV28,.,.,TRBJ1-3,CASRGTTGNTICF,TGTGCCAGCAGAGGGACAACTGGAAACACCATATGTTTT
TRBV20-1,.,.,TRBJ2-2,CSARDGATNTGELFF,TGCAGTGCTAGAGATGGGGCAACGAACACCGGGGAGCTGTTTTTT
TRBV28,.,.,TRBJ1-3,CASSSQGSGNTIYF,TGTGCCAGCAGTTCCCAGGGCTCTGGAAACACCATATATTTT
TRBV20-1,.,once,TRBJ2-2,CSASVLGQAGGELFF,TGCAGTGCTAGTGTTCTGGGGCAAGCTGGTGGGGAGCTGTTTTTT
TRBV6-5,TRBD1,.,TRBJ2-7,CASSYSWDSSYRVDF,TGTGCCAGCAGTTACTCGTGGGACAGCTCGTACCGCGTCGACTTC
TRBV5-1,TRBD1,.,TRBJ2-1,CASSWAGGQEQFF,TGCGCCAGCAGTTGGGCAGGGGGCCAGGAGCAGTTCTTC
TRBV6-5,.,.,TRBJ1-1,CASSFTQGRITEAFF,TGTGCCAGCAGTTTCACACAGGGAAGGATCACTGAAGCTTTCTTT
TRBV7-9,.,few,TRBJ1-4,CASSLVGTSEKLFF,TGTGCCAGCAGCTTAGTTGGGACGTCCGAAAAACTGTTTTTT
TRBV6-1,TRBD1,.,TRBJ2-7,CASRSGTGLFEQYF,TGTGCCAGCAGGTCCGGGACAGGGCTATTCGAGCAGTACTTC
TRBV15,.,.,TRBJ1-5,CTTSRKNGRISNQPQHF,TGTACCACCAGCCGAAAAAATGGGAGAATTAGCAATCAGCCCCAGCATTTT
TRBV29-1,.,.,TRBJ2-1,CSVDEGLYNEQFF,TGCAGCGTTGATGAGGGACTCTACAATGAGCAGTTCTTC
TRBV6-1,TRBD2,.,TRBJ2-1,CASSGSSYNEQFF,TGTGCCAGTAGCGGGAGCTCCTACAATGAGCAGTTCTTC
TRBV18,.,.,TRBJ2-5,CASHLGRQETQYF,TGTGCCAGCCACCTAGGCAGGCAAGAGACCCAGTACTTC
TRBV20-1,TRBD1,.,TRBJ2-5,CSAGQGARETQHF,TGCAGTGCTGGACAGGGGGCCCGAGAGACCCAGCACTTC
TRBV12-3/TRBV12-4,.,.,TRBJ1-1,CASSLASKGQAFF,TGTGCCAGCAGTTTAGCGTCTAAGGGGCAAGCTTTCTTT
TRBV19,.,.,TRBJ2-1,CASSIGQNYNEQFF,TGTGCCAGTAGTATTGGACAGAACTACAATGAGCAGTTCTTC
TRBV15,.,.,TRBJ2-4,CATSRARAGRIQYF,TGTGCCACCAGCAGAGCTCGGGCGGGGCGTATTCAGTACTTC